Listed below are T cell receptor beta chains from one sample, sequenced in a study of T cell responses to AZD1222 COVID-19 vaccine. The data were produced by immunoSEQ multiplex PCR, yet TCRdb's version contains in-frame clones alone and is incomplete. The profile shows 120,000 or so clones, over 75% of them singletons. The sequencing here drew on peripheral blood, taken on day 0 of AZD1222 vaccination. Receptors were obtained from an adult in good health. The CDR3 runs from the conserved cysteine through the conserved F or W. A D gene is named only where the DNA matches it firmly. Clone size is shown for a subset of rows, as once, few, many or a class of expanded clone.

d_call j_call v_call clone_size cdr3_nt cdr3_aa
TRBD1 TRBJ1-1 TRBV30 . TGTGCCTGGAGTGTAGGGACAGGAGAAGCTTTCTTT CAWSVGTGEAFF
. TRBJ1-5 TRBV28 once TGTGCCAGCAGTTCCCAGGGATTGGGCAATCAGCCCCAGCATTTT CASSSQGLGNQPQHF
. TRBJ1-5 TRBV4-2 once TGTGCCAGCAGCCAAGATCCGATCGGGGCGGTTAGCAATCAGCCCCAGCATTTT CASSQDPIGAVSNQPQHF
. TRBJ1-2 TRBV2 once TGTGCCAGCAGTGAAGTAACAGGCGCTAACTTCTATGGCTACACCTTC CASSEVTGANFYGYTF
. TRBJ1-6 TRBV11-2 . TGTGCCAGCAGCTTAGACCCAGGGGTGGGTTCACCCCTCCACTTT CASSLDPGVGSPLHF
. TRBJ1-2 TRBV7-8 . TGTGCCAGCAGCTTAGCGCACAACTATGGCTACACCTTC CASSLAHNYGYTF
. TRBJ1-1 TRBV28 once TGTGCCAGCAGTTTGGGCCTCGGAGCTTTCTTT CASSLGLGAFF
. TRBJ2-1 TRBV28 . TGTGCCAGCAGCACTAGAGGGACGGCCTACAATGAGCAGTTCTTC CASSTRGTAYNEQFF
TRBD1 TRBJ1-1 TRBV19 . TGTGCCAGTAGTCAAGGGTACGACAGGGGGGTTTTAATGAGTACTGAAGCTTTCTTT CASSQGYDRGVLMSTEAFF
. TRBJ1-1 TRBV15 few TGTGCCACCAGCAGAGGGTTGGCCGCCGTGAACACTGAAGCTTTCTTT CATSRGLAAVNTEAFF
. TRBJ1-2 TRBV5-1 . TGCGCCAGCAGGTTAGGAGGGCAGGGCTACACCTTC CASRLGGQGYTF
. TRBJ1-2 TRBV7-9 . TGTGCCAGCAGCTACTCCGGGACCCTCGGCGGCTACACCTTC CASSYSGTLGGYTF
. TRBJ1-1 TRBV6-5 . TGTGCCAGCAGAGCCTCTCTAGGGAACACTGAAGCTTTCTTT CASRASLGNTEAFF
. TRBJ2-7 TRBV4-1 . TGCGCCAGCAGCCAAGCCTCAGGTGATGGCTCCTACGAGCAGTACTTC CASSQASGDGSYEQYF
. TRBJ1-2 TRBV7-2 . TGTGCCAGCAGCTTATCTAACTATGGCTACACCTTC CASSLSNYGYTF
. TRBJ2-1 TRBV12-3/TRBV12-4 . TGTGCCAGCAGTTTGCTGGACAATGAGCAGTTCTTC CASSLLDNEQFF
. TRBJ1-5 TRBV3-1/TRBV3-2 . TGTGCCAGCAGCCCACAGGCTTATAGCAATCAGCCCCAGCATTTT CASSPQAYSNQPQHF
TRBD1 TRBJ1-5 TRBV27 . TGTGCCAGCAGTTTAGGACAGGGCGGTCAGCCCCAGCATTTT CASSLGQGGQPQHF
TRBD1 TRBJ2-7 TRBV7-2 . TGTGCCAGCAGCTCTGGACAGGGGGTGAATGGGCAGTACTTC CASSSGQGVNGQYF
TRBD2 TRBJ2-7 TRBV7-2 . TGTGCCAGCAGCTTCACGCGGGGGGCCTCCTACGAGCAGTACTTC CASSFTRGASYEQYF
TRBD1 TRBJ1-2 TRBV14 . TGTGCCAGCAGCCAAGACGGGACAGCTTCCTATGGCTACACCTTC CASSQDGTASYGYTF
. TRBJ1-1 TRBV4-1 . TGCGCCAGCTCCTCAGGTGTGGTGGAAGCTTTCTTT CASSSGVVEAFF
. TRBJ2-7 TRBV5-1 . TGCGCCAGCAGCCAGGGAAATCCGGGCTACGAGCAGTACTTC CASSQGNPGYEQYF
. TRBJ2-1 TRBV11-3 once TGTGCCAGCAGCTTAAGGGGAGACAATGAGCAGTTCTTC CASSLRGDNEQFF
. TRBJ2-6 TRBV24-1 few TGTGCCACCCTGGACACGGGAGGGGCCAACGTCCTGACTTTC CATLDTGGANVLTF
. TRBJ2-7 TRBV6-2/TRBV6-3 . TGTGCCAGCAGTTACGGCGCAGGGAGCCACGAGCAGTACTTC CASSYGAGSHEQYF
. TRBJ1-6 TRBV19 . TGTGCCAGTAGTATTTTCGCGAGCTCCTATAATTCACCCCTCCACTTT CASSIFASSYNSPLHF
TRBD2 TRBJ2-2 TRBV28 . TGTGCCAGCAGCCACGGGGGGGCCGACACCGGGGAGCTGTTTTTT CASSHGGADTGELFF
. TRBJ1-4 TRBV19 . TGTGCCAGTAGTATTCCCGGGACTAATGAAAAACTGTTTTTT CASSIPGTNEKLFF
. TRBJ2-7 TRBV6-5 . TGTGCCAGCAAGGATTCCTACGAGCAGTACTTC CASKDSYEQYF
TRBD2 TRBJ2-1 TRBV3-1/TRBV3-2 . TGTGCCAGCAGCCAGGTCGGGGGGTTGAATGAGCAGTTCTTC CASSQVGGLNEQFF
. TRBJ1-4 TRBV9 . TGTGCCAGCAGCACTCGGGCAAAGGGTAATGAAAAACTGTTTTTT CASSTRAKGNEKLFF
TRBD1 TRBJ1-6 TRBV28 once TGTGCCAGCAAACCCCTCCTGGGGACAGCTAATTCACCCCTCCACTTT CASKPLLGTANSPLHF
TRBD1 TRBJ2-1 TRBV5-1 few TGCGCCAGCAGCCCTAGGACAGGAACAATGAGCGAGCAGTTCTTC CASSPRTGTMSEQFF
. TRBJ1-5 TRBV4-1 . TGCGCCAGCAGCCAAGATGATCGGACAGCAGGCAGAAATCAGCCCCAGCATTTT CASSQDDRTAGRNQPQHF
. TRBJ1-4 TRBV7-9 once TGTGCCAGCAGCTTAACCAGCCAAAAACTGTTTTTT CASSLTSQKLFF
. TRBJ2-7 TRBV7-6 . TGTGCCAGCAGCCACGGACTGCTCTACGAGCAGTACTTC CASSHGLLYEQYF
TRBD1 TRBJ2-7 TRBV19 . TGTGCCAGTAGTATGGGACAGGGAGGGCCCTACGAGCAGTACTTC CASSMGQGGPYEQYF
. TRBJ1-4 TRBV19 . TGTGCCAGTAGTATGTATGAAAAACTGTTTTTT CASSMYEKLFF
. TRBJ2-1 TRBV5-1 . TGCGCCAGCAGCCCGGTTGGGGGGATGGTTGAGCAGTTCTTC CASSPVGGMVEQFF
. TRBJ2-7 TRBV30 . TGTGCCTGGGGGCGGGACTTCTTTAGCGAGCAGTACTTC CAWGRDFFSEQYF
. TRBJ1-5 TRBV5-1 . TGCGCCAGCAGCTTGGAGACAGGCGGCAATCAGCCCCAGCATTTT CASSLETGGNQPQHF